This T cell receptor beta chain was sequenced during a study of blood T cell repertoires in COVID-19. TCRdb's copy holds only in-frame clones and misses some; the assay was immunoSEQ multiplex PCR. Of nearly 80,000 clones in the sample, around nine tenths were seen once. Between the trimmed V and J ends, which lost 7 bases and 6 bases, there was a span of 19 bases. This CDR3 has 14 amino acids. The germline CDR1 and CDR2 sequences are MDHEN and SYDVKM. Sequencing used peripheral blood. The gene calls are TRBV28 and TRBJ2-7; no definite D call. This TCR was sampled from a woman of 80 years or more with acute or convalescent COVID-19. CDR3: CASTSRGSFVEQYF. CDR3 nucleotides: TGTGCCAGCACCTCGCGCGGCTCCTTTGTCGAGCAGTACTTC.